Presented here are 23 T cell receptor beta chains from one specimen sequenced in a study of T-cell reconstitution after alpha-beta-depleted transplantation in children. The TCRbeta library incorporated unique molecular identifiers. TCRdb passed the PCR reads through MiXCR, listing each CDR3 protein once. The sample lists fewer than 550,000 distinct CDR3 sequences; around 15% were seen once. This specimen consisted of PBMCs, mostly from graft donor cells, obtained 360 days after TCRalphabeta/CD19-depleted stem cell transplant. Every receptor here comes from a boy younger than two who had a stem cell transplant for Wiskott-Aldrich syndrome, so the T cells may come from the graft donor.

The chain uses TRBV3-1 and TRBJ1-1, with unresolved D. Per the germline V gene, CDR1 is LGHDT and CDR2 is YNNKEL (reference sequence). V lost 1 base and J 4 bases, leaving 13 bases between the germline ends. CDR3 length equals 15 residues. CDR3 sequence (DNA): TGTGCCAGCAGCCAAGTTAAGGGTAATTCCACTGAAGCTTTCTTT. Translated, it gives CASSQVKGNSTEAFF.

This clonotype was observed a few times. This sequence joins TRBV14 and TRBJ2-3; D ambiguous. This CDR3 region has 13 residues. Germline V CDR1 and CDR2: SGHDN, FVKESK. Trimming removed 3 bases at V and 5 bases at J, with 9 bases between. The CDR3 here is CASSQGLGDTQYF. The CDR3, as DNA: TGTGCCAGCAGCCAGGGCCTCGGAGATACGCAGTATTTT.

V is TRBV29-1 and J is TRBJ2-7; tentative D call: TRBD1 (6 bases). This CDR3 has 12 residues. The V gene's germline CDR1 is SQVTM and CDR2 ANQGSEA. Trimming cost V 4 bases and J 3 bases, with 10 bases left between them. CDR3 sequence (DNA): TGCAGCGTTGGCCAGGGGTTCTACGAGCAGTACTTC. As protein: CSVGQGFYEQYF.

The rearrangement links TRBV20-1 to TRBJ2-1, with D perhaps assigned TRBD1 or TRBD2 (5 bases each). CDR1 and CDR2 from the germline V gene are DFQATT and SNEGSKA (reference sequence). The CDR3 has 15 residues. The V end lost 0 bases, the J end lost 4 bases, and 13 bases lay between the germline ends. The CDR3 region is CSARDPRGVYNEQFF. The CDR3 DNA reads TGCAGTGCTAGAGATCCGAGAGGGGTTTACAATGAGCAGTTCTTC.

J is TRBJ1-5 and V is TRBV28; D is undetermined. Deletions cut 7 bases from V and 4 bases from J, with 5 bases between. The CDR3 is 11 amino acids. CDR1 is MDHEN, CDR2 SYDVKM, per germline. In nucleotides, the CDR3 is TGTGCCAGCACTTCGAATCAGCCCCAGCATTTT. Its protein product is CASTSNQPQHF.

The chain uses TRBV5-6 and TRBJ2-3, with 8 bases identical to TRBD2. V was clipped by 1 base and J by 5 bases; unmatched bases: 3. Germline assignment: CDR1 SGHDT and CDR2 YYEEEE. CDR3 length equals 14 residues. The CDR3 DNA is TGTGCCAGCAGCTTGAACGGGGGGGTAGATACGCAGTATTTT. Translated, it gives CASSLNGGVDTQYF.

V and J are TRBV24-1 and TRBJ2-7, with TRBD2 matching over 9 bases. The CDR3 contains 15 residues. Trimming removed 2 bases from V and 3 bases from J; junction bases left unmatched: 4. Germline V gives CDR1 KGHDR, CDR2 SFDVKD. The CDR3 nucleotides read TGTGCCACCAGTGATTCGAGCGGGAGGTTCTACGAGCAGTACTTC. It encodes CATSDSSGRFYEQYF.

This chain connects TRBV4-3 to TRBJ2-4; D unclear. The CDR3 runs 16 residues. Germline CDR1 and CDR2: LGHNA and YSLEER. V dropped 0 bases and J dropped 2 bases, with 11 bases sitting between them. CDR3 residues: CASSQDRSGTKNIQYF. The CDR3 DNA follows: TGCGCCAGCAGCCAAGACCGAAGTGGGACCAAAAACATTCAGTACTTC.

The table lists this clonotype with a few counts. The gene calls are TRBV15 and TRBJ2-5; a possible D gene is TRBD2 (5 bases). The CDR3 has 14 residues. Trimming pared 0 bases from V and 4 bases from J, leaving 9 bases between. The germline V gene encodes CDR1 LNHNV and CDR2 YYDKDF (reference sequence). The DNA of the CDR3 is TGTGCCACCAGCAGAGATCGAAGCGGAGAGACCCAGTACTTC. Protein sequence: CATSRDRSGETQYF.

The chain couples TRBV20-1 to TRBJ2-1; 7 nucleotides match TRBD1. The CDR3 has 12 residues. Trimming cost V 4 bases and J 9 bases; bases outside gene matches: 6. Germline CDR1 DFQATT, CDR2 SNEGSKA (reference sequence). CDR3 DNA: TGCAGTGCTACCAAGGGGGCGAGTGAGCAGTTCTTC. Its translation is CSATKGASEQFF.

This clonotype was counted between two and nine times. The genes are TRBV20-1 and TRBJ2-1, with 7 bases lining up with TRBD2. CDR3 length: 15 residues. Germline assignment: CDR1 DFQATT and CDR2 SNEGSKA (reference sequence). The trim removed 0 bases at V and 1 base at J, leaving 3 bases unmatched. This CDR3 is CSARDRTRSYNEQFF. The CDR3 nucleotides read TGCAGTGCTAGAGATAGGACTAGGTCCTACAATGAGCAGTTCTTC.

The chain carries TRBV7-2 and TRBJ1-1; D ambiguous. V was pared by 0 bases and J by 5 bases, with 10 bases between. The CDR3 is 14 residues long. Germline assignment: CDR1 SGHTA and CDR2 FQGNSA. The CDR3 here is CASSLARFGTEAFF. The CDR3 DNA reads as TGTGCCAGCAGCTTAGCCAGGTTCGGTACTGAAGCTTTCTTT. The variable domain in full, completed from reference TRBV7-2 and TRBJ1-1, reads GAGVSQSPSNKVTEKGKDVELRCDPISGHTALYWYRQSLGQGLEFLIYFQGNSAPDKSGLPSDRFSAERTGGSVSTLTIQRTQQEDSAVYLCASSLARFGTEAFFGQGTRLTVV.

The chain carries TRBV15 and TRBJ2-7; tentatively, D is TRBD1 or TRBD2 (5 bases each). There are 14 residues in the CDR3. In germline, CDR1 is LNHNV, CDR2 YYDKDF (reference sequence). The germline V and J ends were trimmed by 4 bases and 1 base, with 11 bases remaining between them. The CDR3 sequence is CATSTPGPSYEQYF. DNA for the CDR3: TGTGCCACCAGCACCCCGGGGCCGTCCTACGAGCAGTACTTC.

The rearrangement uses TRBV11-1 and TRBJ2-1; D may be TRBD1 or TRBD2 (7 bases each). Per the germline V gene, CDR1 is SGHAT and CDR2 is FQDESV (reference sequence). CDR3 length: 18 residues. V lost 0 bases, J lost 9 bases, and 24 bases lay in between. The CDR3 here is CASSLAALAGGHRGEQFF. In DNA form, the CDR3 reads TGTGCCAGCAGCTTAGCCGCTTTAGCGGGTGGGCACAGGGGTGAGCAGTTCTTC.

The table lists this clonotype with many counts. The rearrangement joins TRBV7-9 to TRBJ2-7; D is uncertain. This CDR3 is built from 13 residues. The germline V and J ends were trimmed by 5 bases and 5 bases, with 13 bases remaining between them. CDR1 SEHNR and CDR2 FQNEAQ come from the germline V gene (reference sequence). CDR3 sequence (DNA): TGTGCCAGCAGCCCCAGACAATTCCACGAGCAGTACTTC. Amino acids: CASSPRQFHEQYF.

The J gene is TRBJ2-1, the V gene TRBV2; 9 nucleotides align to TRBD2. This CDR3 is 15 amino acids long. J gave up 4 bases and V 7 bases, and 8 bases lay outside the gene matches. Germline V gene data show CDR1 as SNHLY and CDR2 as FYNNEI. CDR3 nucleotide sequence: TGTGCCAGCAATTTAGCGGGAGTTCTATACAATGAGCAGTTCTTC. Translated, it gives CASNLAGVLYNEQFF.

V gene TRBV7-6 combines with J gene TRBJ2-5, with TRBD1 matching 7 bases. Germline V gene lookup returns CDR1 SGHVS and CDR2 FNYEAQ. The CDR3 loop spans 17 amino acids. Unmatched junction bases numbered 10, after V lost 2 bases and J lost 1 base. The CDR3 is CASSLSPTGSTQETQYF. The CDR3 region has the DNA TGTGCCAGCAGCTTAAGTCCGACAGGGTCTACCCAAGAGACCCAGTACTTC.

This clonotype was counted between two and nine times. The chain has TRBV7-9 and TRBJ2-7, with D possibly TRBD2 on 5 matching bases. Germline V gene data show CDR1 as SEHNR and CDR2 as FQNEAQ (reference sequence). Trimming took 5 bases from V and 2 from J, leaving 10 bases between them. The CDR3 covers 13 residues. The CDR3 spells CASSDGLAYEQYF. DNA of the CDR3: TGTGCCAGCAGCGACGGACTGGCCTACGAGCAGTACTTC.

This clonotype showed up just a few times. The CDR3 region is CASCSGENTGELFF. The CDR3 coding sequence is TGTGCCAGCTGTAGCGGGGAGAACACCGGGGAGCTGTTTTTT. The V call is TRBV7-9, the J call TRBJ2-2, with 8 bases matching TRBD2. CDR3 length: 14 residues. The junction had 3 bases not matched to a gene; V was cut back by 8 bases and J by 1 base. Germline values: CDR1 SEHNR, CDR2 FQNEAQ (reference sequence).

The genes are TRBV7-6 and TRBJ2-3; no clear D. CDR1 is SGHVS and CDR2 is FNYEAQ in the germline V gene. This CDR3 contains 19 residues. V shed 3 bases and J shed 0 bases, with 22 bases lying between them. The CDR3 coding sequence is TGTGCCAGCAGCTTTTTCCTACCCTACAGCTTTCGTAGCACAGATACGCAGTATTTT. Encoded protein: CASSFFLPYSFRSTDTQYF.

The J gene is TRBJ1-6, the V gene TRBV11-2; possible D gene TRBD1, 5 bases. V lost 7 bases and J lost 8, with 18 bases in between. Per germline, CDR1 SGHAT and CDR2 FQNNGV. This CDR3 comprises 15 residues. The CDR3 region has the DNA TGTGCCAGCACCAACGGCAGGGCAGTTTATTCACCCCTCCACTTT. The encoded protein is CASTNGRAVYSPLHF. The variable domain in full, completed from reference TRBV11-2 and TRBJ1-6, reads EAGVAQSPRYKIIEKRQSVAFWCNPISGHATLYWYQQILGQGPKLLIQFQNNGVVDDSQLPKDRFSAERLKGVDSTLKIQPAKLEDSAVYLCASTNGRAVYSPLHFGNGTRLTVT.

Only a few counts were recorded for this clonotype. The CDR3 nucleotides are TGTGCCAGCAGTTTAATAGCGGGAGGGCCTTTTGAGCAGTTCTTC. Translation: CASSLIAGGPFEQFF. The chain employs TRBV12-3 or TRBV12-4 and TRBJ2-1, with 11 bases identical to TRBD2. V dropped 2 bases and J dropped 9; count of bases not matched to a gene: 6. This CDR3 has 15 amino acids.

The rearrangement uses TRBV9 and TRBJ2-3; D is uncertain. This CDR3 contains 13 residues. Per the germline V gene, CDR1 is SGDLS and CDR2 is YYNGEE. V shed 2 bases and J shed 6 bases, with 10 bases lying between them. CDR3 loop: CASSVDAPDTQYF. The CDR3 coding sequence is TGTGCCAGCAGCGTCGACGCGCCGGATACGCAGTATTTT.